This T cell receptor (beta chain) was sequenced during a study of CD4 T cells in relation to SARS-CoV-2 and coronaviruses. Profiling relied on immunoSEQ multiplex PCR, and the TCRdb table lists in-frame clones only, not all of them. This table holds 30,000 to 45,000 clones, roughly 80% found once. This clone was recorded only once. Its antigen is unknown. General observations from the study: Roughly three fifths of donors had memory CD4+ clonotypes crossrecognizing SARS-CoV-2 and common cold coronavirus spike.

The source is an adult with COVID-19. The specimen sequenced was naive CD4+ T cells from PBMCs, cultured in vitro. Subset given: naive CD4+ T cells isolated by negative enrichment.

The CDR3 nucleotides are TGTGCCAGCAGTTCCATACAGGGTACACAAGAGACCCAGTACTTC. This translates into CASSSIQGTQETQYF. The V call is TRBV27, the J call TRBJ2-5; D perhaps matches TRBD1 (6 bases). The V and J ends lost 4 bases and 2 bases respectively, with 14 bases between them. Germline V gene sequence: CDR1 MNHEY, CDR2 SMNVEV (reference sequence). The CDR3 contains 15 residues.